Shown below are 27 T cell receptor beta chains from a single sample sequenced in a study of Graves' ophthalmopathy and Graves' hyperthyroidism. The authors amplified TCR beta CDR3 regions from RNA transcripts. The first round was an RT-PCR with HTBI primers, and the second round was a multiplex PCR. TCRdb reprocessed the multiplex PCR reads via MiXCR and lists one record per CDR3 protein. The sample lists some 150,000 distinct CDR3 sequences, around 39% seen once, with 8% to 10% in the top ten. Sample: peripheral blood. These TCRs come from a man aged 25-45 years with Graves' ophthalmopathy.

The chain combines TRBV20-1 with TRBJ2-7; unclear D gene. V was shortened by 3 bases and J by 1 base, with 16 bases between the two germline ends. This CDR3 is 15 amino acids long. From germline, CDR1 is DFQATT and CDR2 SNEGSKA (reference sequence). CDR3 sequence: CSASVNEDPSYEQYF. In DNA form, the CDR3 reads TGCAGTGCTAGCGTTAATGAGGATCCGTCCTACGAGCAGTACTTC.

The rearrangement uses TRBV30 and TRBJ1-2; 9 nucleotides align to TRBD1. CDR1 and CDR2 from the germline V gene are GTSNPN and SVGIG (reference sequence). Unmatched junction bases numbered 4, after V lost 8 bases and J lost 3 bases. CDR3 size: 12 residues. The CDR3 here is CAGGDRDYGYTF. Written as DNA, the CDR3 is TGTGCCGGGGGGGACAGGGACTATGGCTACACCTTC.

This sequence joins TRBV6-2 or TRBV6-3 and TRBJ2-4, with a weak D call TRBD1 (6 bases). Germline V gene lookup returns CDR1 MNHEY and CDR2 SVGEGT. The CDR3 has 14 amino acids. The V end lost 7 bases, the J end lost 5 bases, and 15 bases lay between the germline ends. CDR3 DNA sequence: TGTGCCAGCAATAAACAGGGTCTCGAAAACATTCAGTACTTC. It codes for CASNKQGLENIQYF.

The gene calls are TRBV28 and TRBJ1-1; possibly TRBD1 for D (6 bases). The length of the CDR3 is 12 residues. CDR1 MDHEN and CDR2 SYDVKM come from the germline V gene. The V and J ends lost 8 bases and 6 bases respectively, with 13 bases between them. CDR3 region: CASGSYRAEAFF. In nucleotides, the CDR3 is TGTGCCAGCGGATCCTACAGGGCTGAAGCTTTCTTT.

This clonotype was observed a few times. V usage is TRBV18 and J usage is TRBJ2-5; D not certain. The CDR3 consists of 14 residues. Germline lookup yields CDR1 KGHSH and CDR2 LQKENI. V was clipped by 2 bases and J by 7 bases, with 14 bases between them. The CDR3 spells CASSPKHLSWTQYF. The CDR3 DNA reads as TGTGCCAGCTCACCAAAACACCTAAGTTGGACCCAGTACTTC.

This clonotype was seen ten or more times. CDR3 nucleotide sequence: TGTGCCAGTGCTCCCTCCCTCCCTAGCGGGCAGTACTTC. This translates into CASAPSLPSGQYF. The V gene is TRBV19, the J gene TRBJ2-7; 7 bases are shared with TRBD2. The ends lost 8 bases at V and 9 bases at J; junction bases unmatched: 13. Germline V gene sequence: CDR1 LNHDA, CDR2 SQIVND (reference sequence). This CDR3 region has 13 residues. Drawing the rest from reference TRBV19 and TRBJ2-7, the complete variable domain is DGGITQSPKYLFRKEGQNVTLSCEQNLNHDAMYWYRQDPGQGLRLIYYSQIVNDFQKGDIAEGYSVSREKKESFPLTVTSAQKNPTAFYLCASAPSLPSGQYFGPGTRLTVT.

This CDR3 reads CATSKGGASFF. Here the CDR3 DNA reads TGTGCCACCAGCAAAGGAGGGGCCAGTTTCTTT. The J gene is TRBJ1-1, the V gene TRBV15, with a possible D match to TRBD1 (5 bases). This CDR3 contains 11 residues. V was cut by 4 bases and J by 13 bases, with 13 bases left in between. The germline CDR1 and CDR2 sequences are LNHNV and YYDKDF (reference sequence).

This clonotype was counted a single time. The CDR3 region has the DNA TGCAGTGCACCTACAGAGAACTATGGCTACACCTTC. Protein: CSAPTENYGYTF. The rearrangement links TRBV20-1 to TRBJ1-2; D gene uncertain. V lost 6 bases and J lost 2, with 10 bases in between. This CDR3 has 12 amino acids. Germline V CDR1 and CDR2: DFQATT, SNEGSKA (reference sequence).

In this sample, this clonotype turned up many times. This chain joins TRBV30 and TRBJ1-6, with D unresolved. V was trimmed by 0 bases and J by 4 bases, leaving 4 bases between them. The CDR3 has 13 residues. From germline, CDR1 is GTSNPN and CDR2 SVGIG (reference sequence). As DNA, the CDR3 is TGTGCCTGGAGTGTGTATTATAATTCACCCCTCCACTTT. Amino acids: CAWSVYYNSPLHF.

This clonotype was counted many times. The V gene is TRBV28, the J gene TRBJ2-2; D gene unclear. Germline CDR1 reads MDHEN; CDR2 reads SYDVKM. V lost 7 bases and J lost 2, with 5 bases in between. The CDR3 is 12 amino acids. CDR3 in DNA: TGTGCCAGCACCTCTAACACCGGGGAGCTGTTTTTT. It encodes CASTSNTGELFF.

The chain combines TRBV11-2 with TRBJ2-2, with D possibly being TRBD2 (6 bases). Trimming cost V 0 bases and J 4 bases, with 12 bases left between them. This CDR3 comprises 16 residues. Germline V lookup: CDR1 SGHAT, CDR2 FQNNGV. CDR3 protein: CASSLDSLAITGELFF. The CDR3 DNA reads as TGTGCCAGCAGCTTAGATAGTCTAGCGATCACCGGGGAGCTGTTTTTT.

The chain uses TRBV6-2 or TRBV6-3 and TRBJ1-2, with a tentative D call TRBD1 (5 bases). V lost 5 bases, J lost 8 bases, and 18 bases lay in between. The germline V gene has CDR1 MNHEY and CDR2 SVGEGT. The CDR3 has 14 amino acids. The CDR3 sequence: CASSDPGRGGGYTF. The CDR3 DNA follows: TGTGCCAGCAGTGATCCGGGACGAGGCGGCGGCTACACCTTC.

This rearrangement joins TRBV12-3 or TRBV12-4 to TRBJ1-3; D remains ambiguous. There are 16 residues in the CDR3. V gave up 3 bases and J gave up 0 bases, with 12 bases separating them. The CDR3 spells CASSLVRPSSGNTIYF. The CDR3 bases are TGTGCCAGCAGTTTGGTCAGGCCTAGCTCTGGAAACACCATATATTTT.

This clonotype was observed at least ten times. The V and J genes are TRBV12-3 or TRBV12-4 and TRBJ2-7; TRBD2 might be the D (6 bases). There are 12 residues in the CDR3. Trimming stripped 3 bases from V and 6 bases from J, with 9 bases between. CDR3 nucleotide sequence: TGTGCCAGCAGTTTCGGGGGACCCGAGCAGTACTTC. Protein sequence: CASSFGGPEQYF.

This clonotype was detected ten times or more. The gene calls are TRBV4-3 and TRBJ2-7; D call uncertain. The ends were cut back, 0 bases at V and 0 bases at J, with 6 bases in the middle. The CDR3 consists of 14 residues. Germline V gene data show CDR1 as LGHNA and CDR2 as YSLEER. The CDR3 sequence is CASSQDRASYEQYF. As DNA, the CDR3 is TGCGCCAGCAGCCAAGATAGGGCCTCCTACGAGCAGTACTTC.

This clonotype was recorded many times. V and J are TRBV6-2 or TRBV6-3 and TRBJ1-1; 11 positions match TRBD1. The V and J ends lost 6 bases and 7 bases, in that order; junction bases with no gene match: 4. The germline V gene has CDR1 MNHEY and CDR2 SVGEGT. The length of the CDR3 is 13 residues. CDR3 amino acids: CASRDRGRGEAFF. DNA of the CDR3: TGTGCCAGCAGGGACAGGGGGCGCGGTGAAGCTTTCTTT.

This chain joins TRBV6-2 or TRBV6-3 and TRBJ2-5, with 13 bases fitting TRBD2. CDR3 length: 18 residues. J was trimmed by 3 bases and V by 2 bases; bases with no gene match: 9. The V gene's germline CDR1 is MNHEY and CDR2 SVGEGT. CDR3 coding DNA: TGTGCCAGCAGTTACGACACTAGCGGGAGGGCCTTGGAAGAGACCCAGTACTTC. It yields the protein CASSYDTSGRALEETQYF.

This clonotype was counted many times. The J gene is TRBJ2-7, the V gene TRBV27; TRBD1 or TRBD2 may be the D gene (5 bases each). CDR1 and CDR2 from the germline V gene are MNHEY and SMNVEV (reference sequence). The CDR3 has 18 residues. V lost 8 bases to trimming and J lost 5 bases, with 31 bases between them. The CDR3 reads CASRDASLSISVFDEQYF. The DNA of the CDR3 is TGTGCCAGCCGGGACGCAAGTCTCTCAATATCTGTGTTTGACGAGCAGTACTTC.

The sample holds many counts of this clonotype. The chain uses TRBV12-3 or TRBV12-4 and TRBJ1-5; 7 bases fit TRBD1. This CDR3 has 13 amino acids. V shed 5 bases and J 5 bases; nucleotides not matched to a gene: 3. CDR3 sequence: CASSTTGDQPQHF. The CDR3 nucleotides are TGTGCCAGCAGTACTACAGGGGATCAGCCCCAGCATTTT.

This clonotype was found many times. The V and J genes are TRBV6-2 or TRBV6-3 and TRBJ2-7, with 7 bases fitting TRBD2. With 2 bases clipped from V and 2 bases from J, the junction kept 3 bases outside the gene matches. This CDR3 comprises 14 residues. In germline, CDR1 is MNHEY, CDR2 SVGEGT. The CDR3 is CASSYGRETYEQYF. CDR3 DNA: TGTGCCAGCAGTTACGGGCGGGAGACCTACGAGCAGTACTTC.

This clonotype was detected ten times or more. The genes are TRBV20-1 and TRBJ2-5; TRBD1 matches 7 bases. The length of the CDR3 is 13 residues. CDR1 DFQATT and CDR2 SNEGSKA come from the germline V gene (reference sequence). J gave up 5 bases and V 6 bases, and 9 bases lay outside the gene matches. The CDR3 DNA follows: TGCAGTGCCCCATCGGGACAGCTGGAGACCCAGTACTTC. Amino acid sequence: CSAPSGQLETQYF.

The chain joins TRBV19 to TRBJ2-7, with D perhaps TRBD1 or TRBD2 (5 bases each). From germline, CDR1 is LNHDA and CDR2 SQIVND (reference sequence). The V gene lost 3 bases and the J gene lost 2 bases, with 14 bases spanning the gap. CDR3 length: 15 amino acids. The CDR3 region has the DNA TGTGCCAGTAGTATTGGGGGAACAGGTACCTACGAGCAGTACTTC. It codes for CASSIGGTGTYEQYF.

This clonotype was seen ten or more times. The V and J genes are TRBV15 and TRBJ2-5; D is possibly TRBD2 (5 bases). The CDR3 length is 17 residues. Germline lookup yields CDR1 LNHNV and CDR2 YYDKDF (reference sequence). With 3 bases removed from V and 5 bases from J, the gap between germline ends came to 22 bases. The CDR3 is CATSRAHLAPGRETQYF. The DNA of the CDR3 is TGTGCCACCAGCAGGGCTCACTTGGCCCCGGGAAGGGAGACCCAGTACTTC.

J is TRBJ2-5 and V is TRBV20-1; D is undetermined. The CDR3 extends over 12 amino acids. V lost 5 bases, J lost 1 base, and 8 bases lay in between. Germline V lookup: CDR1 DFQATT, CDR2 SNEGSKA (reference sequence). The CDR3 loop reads CSAPQFQETQYF. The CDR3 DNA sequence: TGCAGTGCTCCCCAGTTCCAAGAGACCCAGTACTTC.

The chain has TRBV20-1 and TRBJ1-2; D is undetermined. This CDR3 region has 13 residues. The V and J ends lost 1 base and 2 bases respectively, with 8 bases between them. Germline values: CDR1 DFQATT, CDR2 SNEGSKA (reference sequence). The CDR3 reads CSARVRQNYGYTF. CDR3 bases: TGCAGTGCTAGAGTTAGACAAAACTATGGCTACACCTTC.

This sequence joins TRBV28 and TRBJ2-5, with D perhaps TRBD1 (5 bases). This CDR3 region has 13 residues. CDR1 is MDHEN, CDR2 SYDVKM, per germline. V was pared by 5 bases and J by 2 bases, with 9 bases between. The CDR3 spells CASSKTVQETQYF. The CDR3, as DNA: TGTGCCAGCAGTAAGACAGTACAAGAGACCCAGTACTTC.

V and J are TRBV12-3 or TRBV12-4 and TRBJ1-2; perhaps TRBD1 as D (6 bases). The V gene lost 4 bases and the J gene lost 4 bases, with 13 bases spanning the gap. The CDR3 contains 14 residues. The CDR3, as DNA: TGTGCCAGCAGTTCCGAACAGGGAAGCTATGGCTACACCTTC. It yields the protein CASSSEQGSYGYTF.